A selection of T cell receptor beta chains follows, all from one sample in a study of T cells in Graves' hyperthyroidism and ophthalmopathy. TCRdb fed the multiplex PCR reads into MiXCR, producing one record per CDR3 protein. The table lists around 340,000 distinct CDR3 sequences, around 14% of them singletons. The specimen was blood. The receptors originated from a woman in her 30s with Graves' hyperthyroidism. Each CDR3 is given with its conserved first and last residue. D genes are given only for firm matches. Part of the rows lack a size; the others show once, few, many or a class for expanded clones.

few,NA,TRBV7-9,TRBJ2-7,CASSLQQGMDEQYF,TGTGCCAGCAGCTTACAACAGGGCATGGACGAGCAGTACTTC
many,TRBD1,TRBV2,TRBJ1-6,CASSENRGSSPLHF,TGTGCCAGCAGTGAGAACAGGGGATCTTCACCCCTCCACTTT
many,NA,TRBV6-1,TRBJ1-6,CASSEGTNSPLHF,TGTGCCAGCAGTGAAGGGACTAATTCACCCCTCCACTTT
NA,TRBD1,TRBV13,TRBJ2-7,CASSFRGQGAYEQYF,TGTGCCAGCAGCTTCAGGGGACAGGGCGCTTACGAGCAGTACTTC
many,NA,TRBV6-1,TRBJ2-7,CASKPTESTPYEQYF,TGTGCCAGCAAACCAACGGAGTCGACCCCCTACGAGCAGTACTTC
NA,NA,TRBV7-9,TRBJ1-1,CASSRRQADTEAFF,TGTGCCAGCAGCCGGCGACAGGCTGACACTGAAGCTTTCTTT
few,TRBD1,TRBV6-1,TRBJ2-7,CASSGGTGYYEQYF,TGTGCCAGCAGTGGCGGGACAGGATACTACGAGCAGTACTTC
NA,NA,TRBV27,TRBJ1-1,CASSDGVPNTEAFF,TGTGCCAGCAGTGACGGAGTGCCCAACACTGAAGCTTTCTTT
NA,TRBD1,TRBV11-2,TRBJ1-6,CASSSDRGPLHF,TGTGCCAGCAGCTCGGACAGGGGACCCCTCCACTTT
many,NA,TRBV12-3/TRBV12-4,TRBJ1-2,CASTLEGIGLYGYTF,TGTGCCAGCACTTTGGAGGGGATCGGCCTCTATGGCTACACCTTC
many,TRBD2,TRBV6-1,TRBJ2-1,CASSTSGAYNEQFF,TGTGCCAGCAGCACTAGCGGGGCCTACAATGAGCAGTTCTTC
many,TRBD1,TRBV2,TRBJ1-1,CASSVMGQGAPAFF,TGTGCCAGCAGTGTCATGGGGCAGGGGGCGCCGGCTTTCTTT
few,TRBD2,TRBV29-1,TRBJ2-7,CSVEGAQAGGYEQYF,TGCAGCGTTGAAGGGGCCCAAGCGGGGGGCTACGAGCAGTACTTC
few,NA,TRBV20-1,TRBJ1-2,CSARVTWDGYGYTF,TGCAGTGCTAGAGTGACTTGGGACGGATATGGCTACACCTTC
many,TRBD2,TRBV29-1,TRBJ2-5,CSAGLQETQYF,TGCAGCGCGGGACTACAAGAGACCCAGTACTTC
many,TRBD1,TRBV11-2,TRBJ1-1,CASSPRQGPEAFF,TGTGCCAGCAGCCCCCGACAGGGCCCTGAAGCTTTCTTT
few,NA,TRBV28,TRBJ2-2,CASSPRGDPTGELFF,TGTGCCAGCAGTCCACGAGGGGACCCCACCGGGGAGCTGTTTTTT
few,TRBD2,TRBV20-1,TRBJ2-7,CSSSGMTYEQYF,TGCAGTAGTAGCGGGATGACCTACGAGCAGTACTTC
NA,NA,TRBV14,TRBJ2-1,CASSQVATSEQFF,TGTGCCAGCAGCCAAGTGGCGACATCCGAGCAGTTCTTC
many,NA,TRBV28,TRBJ1-2,CASSLGPSKGYTF,TGTGCCAGCAGTTTGGGACCTTCCAAAGGCTACACCTTC
few,TRBD1,TRBV5-8,TRBJ2-7,CASSSTGDPYYEQYF,TGTGCCAGCAGCTCAACAGGGGACCCATACTACGAGCAGTACTTC
NA,NA,TRBV5-8,TRBJ1-1,CASSLGQSWRTEAFF,TGTGCCAGCAGCTTGGGACAGTCTTGGCGCACTGAAGCTTTCTTT
NA,TRBD2,TRBV6-5,TRBJ2-1,CASSYLPPSLAGANNEQFF,TGTGCCAGCAGTTACCTCCCCCCCTCTCTAGCGGGGGCAAACAATGAGCAGTTCTTC
few,NA,TRBV9,TRBJ2-1,CASSVVVQYNEQFF,TGTGCCAGCAGCGTAGTTGTACAGTACAATGAGCAGTTCTTC
NA,NA,TRBV5-6,TRBJ2-3,CASSLNGLYTDTQYF,TGTGCCAGCAGCTTGAATGGTTTGTACACAGATACGCAGTATTTT
many,NA,TRBV7-2,TRBJ1-2,CASSLSAGSNYGYTF,TGTGCCAGCAGCTTAAGTGCCGGGAGTAACTATGGCTACACCTTC
NA,NA,TRBV7-9,TRBJ2-7,CASSSGWDRPGYEQYF,TGTGCCAGCAGCTCAGGATGGGACCGCCCGGGGTACGAGCAGTACTTC
NA,NA,TRBV7-9,TRBJ2-7,CASSPLDEQYF,TGTGCCAGCAGCCCCCTGGATGAGCAGTACTTC
many,NA,TRBV12-3/TRBV12-4,TRBJ2-3,CASNIEGRTTDTQYF,TGTGCCAGCAATATTGAGGGGAGGACCACAGATACGCAGTATTTT
NA,TRBD2,TRBV6-2/TRBV6-3,TRBJ2-7,CASSQAGTSVPKQYF,TGTGCCAGCAGTCAAGCCGGGACTAGCGTGCCGAAGCAGTACTTC
few,TRBD1,TRBV4-3,TRBJ1-4,CASSPGGVEKLFF,TGCGCCAGCAGCCCAGGGGGCGTTGAAAAACTGTTTTTT
few,NA,TRBV7-3,TRBJ2-5,CASSLTTRETQYF,TGTGCCAGCAGCTTAACGACTCGGGAGACCCAGTACTTC
few,TRBD1,TRBV10-1,TRBJ2-3,CASSESRTGGPDTQYF,TGCGCCAGCAGTGAGTCGAGGACAGGGGGCCCAGATACGCAGTATTTT
few,NA,TRBV2,TRBJ1-2,CASSEKGRDGYTF,TGTGCCAGCAGTGAAAAAGGGAGGGATGGCTACACCTTC
NA,NA,TRBV4-2,TRBJ2-3,CASSQDSPWTASTDTQYF,TGTGCCAGCAGCCAAGACTCGCCATGGACAGCTAGCACAGATACGCAGTATTTT
many,TRBD2,TRBV28,TRBJ2-1,CASLSSLAGIYNEQFF,TGTGCCAGCCTCTCTTCACTAGCGGGTATCTACAATGAGCAGTTCTTC
NA,TRBD1,TRBV6-1,TRBJ2-1,CASSRRFETGGRGGRELANEQFF,TGTGCCAGCAGCCGCCGGTTCGAGACAGGGGGTAGGGGGGGGCGGGAGTTGGCCAATGAGCAGTTCTTC
NA,NA,TRBV6-1,TRBJ2-4,CASKGAKNIQYF,TGTGCCAGCAAGGGGGCCAAAAACATTCAGTACTTC
many,NA,TRBV15,TRBJ2-3,CATSSGRLELGDTQYF,TGTGCCACCAGCAGTGGGAGACTAGAGCTTGGGGATACGCAGTATTTT
NA,NA,TRBV5-6,TRBJ2-2,CASSSMTENTGELFF,TGTGCCAGCAGCTCGATGACGGAGAACACCGGGGAGCTGTTTTTT
many,NA,TRBV7-9,TRBJ2-7,CASSSRIGASEQYF,TGTGCCAGCAGCTCCAGGATTGGGGCGAGCGAGCAGTACTTC
NA,NA,TRBV10-3,TRBJ2-1,CAISETGRGELYEQFF,TGTGCCATCAGTGAGACAGGGAGGGGTGAGCTCTATGAGCAGTTCTTC
few,NA,TRBV5-1,TRBJ2-2,CASSPENTGELFF,TGCGCCAGCAGCCCGGAGAACACCGGGGAGCTGTTTTTT
NA,NA,TRBV7-3,TRBJ2-5,CASSQGRGDLKTQYF,TGTGCCAGCAGCCAGGGACGTGGCGATTTGAAGACCCAGTACTTC
few,NA,TRBV6-1,TRBJ2-6,CAGRDPSGANVLTF,TGTGCCGGTAGGGACCCCTCTGGGGCCAACGTCCTGACTTTC
NA,TRBD1,TRBV10-3,TRBJ2-5,CAISELDRGTQYF,TGTGCCATCAGTGAGTTGGACAGGGGGACCCAGTACTTC
many,NA,TRBV27,TRBJ2-7,CASSLGEPYEQYF,TGTGCCAGCAGCTTGGGGGAACCCTACGAGCAGTACTTC
NA,NA,TRBV18,TRBJ1-2,CASSPPGYTYGYTF,TGTGCCAGCTCACCCCCAGGGTATACCTATGGCTACACCTTC
NA,NA,TRBV6-2/TRBV6-3,TRBJ2-7,CASSLIPTLAIHYEQYF,TGTGCCAGCAGCCTCATCCCAACGCTAGCGATTCACTACGAGCAGTACTTC
NA,NA,TRBV7-9,TRBJ1-3,CASSLIPPGNTIYF,TGTGCCAGCAGCTTAATCCCCCCTGGAAACACCATATATTTT
few,NA,TRBV6-2/TRBV6-3,TRBJ2-1,CASRGRGSYNEQFF,TGTGCCAGCCGTGGGCGGGGCTCCTACAATGAGCAGTTCTTC
NA,NA,TRBV7-9,TRBJ2-5,CASSSGVAVETQYF,TGTGCCAGCAGCTCTGGGGTAGCCGTAGAGACCCAGTACTTC
many,NA,TRBV30,TRBJ1-1,CAWSVGNTEAFF,TGTGCCTGGAGTGTGGGGAACACTGAAGCTTTCTTT
NA,TRBD2,TRBV27,TRBJ2-2,CASSGLGAGEGTGELFF,TGTGCCAGCAGTGGCCTAGGGGCGGGAGAGGGCACCGGGGAGCTGTTTTTT
few,NA,TRBV7-9,TRBJ2-1,CASSLVGEATLSYNEQFF,TGTGCCAGCAGCTTAGTAGGGGAGGCTACCCTATCCTACAATGAGCAGTTCTTC
many,NA,TRBV11-2,TRBJ1-6,CASSLDGGRGLSPLHF,TGTGCCAGCAGCTTAGATGGGGGACGGGGTCTTTCACCCCTCCACTTT
NA,NA,TRBV6-1,TRBJ1-4,CASSPGDRGNEKLFF,TGTGCCAGCAGTCCAGGGGACCGCGGAAATGAAAAACTGTTTTTT